The 12 T cell receptor beta chains presented below share a single source sample, sequenced in a study of response to subunit inactivated influenza vaccine. TCRdb independently ran MiXCR on the RT-PCR reads; one entry per CDR3 protein. Of roughly 500,000 distinct CDR3 sequences listed, roughly 23% are singletons. Sequenced material: CD4+ T cells sorted from PBMCs, taken roughly 5 days after vaccination. Receptors were obtained from a man aged 45-60 years who received an inactivated influenza vaccine.

This clonotype was recorded many times. The V gene is TRBV14, the J gene TRBJ2-5; D uncertain. Trimming took 1 base from V and 7 from J, leaving 4 bases between them. Germline-derived CDR1 and CDR2 are SGHDN and FVKESK. The CDR3 totals 11 residues. CDR3 sequence (DNA): TGTGCCAGCAGCCAAGTACGGACCCAGTACTTC. The encoded protein is CASSQVRTQYF.

The chain combines TRBV30 with TRBJ2-5; TRBD2 matches at 14 bases. This CDR3 is 15 amino acids long. The germline CDR1 and CDR2 sequences are GTSNPN and SVGIG (reference sequence). Trimming removed 3 bases from V and 5 bases from J; junction bases left unmatched: 5. In DNA, the CDR3 is TGTGCCTGGAGCCGGACTAGCGGGGGGCGGGAGACCCAGTACTTC. It yields the protein CAWSRTSGGRETQYF.

The V gene is TRBV13, the J gene TRBJ2-1; no clear D. V was pared by 2 bases and J by 6 bases, with 11 bases between. The CDR3 sequence is 14 residues long. Germline values: CDR1 PRHDT, CDR2 FYEKMQ (reference sequence). In DNA, the CDR3 is TGTGCCAGCAGCTTACTGGGTGGGGTCAATGAGCAGTTCTTC. This translates into CASSLLGGVNEQFF.

This clonotype was seen more than once but under ten times. This chain joins TRBV9 and TRBJ1-1; perhaps TRBD1 as D (5 bases). Trimming shortened V by 0 bases and J by 8 bases, and 11 bases separated the two germline ends. Per the germline V gene, CDR1 is SGDLS and CDR2 is YYNGEE. The CDR3 consists of 13 residues. The CDR3 loop is CASSVGDSREAFF. For the CDR3, the DNA is TGTGCCAGCAGCGTAGGGGACTCCAGAGAAGCTTTCTTT. The entire variable domain, with the rest obtained from reference TRBV9 and TRBJ1-1, is as follows: DSGVTQTPKHLITATGQRVTLRCSPRSGDLSVYWYQQSLDQGLQFLIQYYNGEERAKGNILERFSAQQFPDLHSELNLSSLELGDSALYFCASSVGDSREAFFGQGTRLTVV.

This clonotype was seen only a few times. The CDR3 nucleotides read TGTGCCATCAGAAGGGGTCAACAAGCCAATCAGCCCCAGCATTTT. Its translation is CAIRRGQQANQPQHF. V usage is TRBV10-3 and J usage is TRBJ1-5; maybe TRBD1 (5 bases). V was clipped by 6 bases and J by 3 bases, with 15 bases between them. From germline, CDR1 is ENHRY and CDR2 SYGVKD. The CDR3 spans 15 residues.

There are a few counts of this clonotype. The rearrangement links TRBV9 to TRBJ2-7; D call uncertain. Trimming cost V 2 bases and J 1 base, with 10 bases left between them. Germline values: CDR1 SGDLS, CDR2 YYNGEE. The CDR3 runs to 14 residues. The CDR3 is CASSVKTESYEQYF. The CDR3 bases are TGTGCCAGCAGCGTGAAGACGGAATCCTACGAGCAGTACTTC.

The chain has TRBV10-3 and TRBJ1-1; D is unresolved. V was clipped by 2 bases and J by 0 bases, with 7 bases between them. The CDR3 covers 14 residues. Germline loops: CDR1 ENHRY, CDR2 SYGVKD. CDR3 in DNA: TGTGCCATCAGTGAGCCAGGAATGAACACTGAAGCTTTCTTT. It is translated as CAISEPGMNTEAFF.

This clonotype was detected only a few times. The V call is TRBV20-1, the J call TRBJ2-1; 8 positions match TRBD2. Losses at the gene ends were 3 bases for V and 4 bases for J; bases not matched to a gene: 2. This CDR3 is 13 amino acids long. Germline V lookup: CDR1 DFQATT, CDR2 SNEGSKA (reference sequence). CDR3 in DNA: TGCAGTGCTAGTAGCGGGGCTTACAATGAGCAGTTCTTC. Residues: CSASSGAYNEQFF.

This clonotype was detected only a few times. CDR3 residues: CATSDSRQVSLNYGYTF. CDR3 nucleotide sequence: TGTGCCACCAGTGATTCAAGACAGGTTTCTCTTAACTATGGCTACACCTTC. The rearrangement links TRBV24-1 to TRBJ1-2, with D perhaps TRBD1 (6 bases). The CDR3 is 17 amino acids. Per germline, CDR1 KGHDR and CDR2 SFDVKD. Trimming removed 2 bases at V and 1 base at J, with 16 bases between.

The chain carries TRBV6-1 and TRBJ2-2; D possibly uses TRBD1 or TRBD2 (6 bases each). Germline V gene data show CDR1 as MNHNS and CDR2 as SASEGT. The ends were cut back, 5 bases at V and 4 bases at J, with 14 bases in the middle. CDR3 length equals 15 residues. CDR3 in amino acids: CASSKGGSTTGELFF. The CDR3 DNA follows: TGTGCCAGCAGTAAGGGGGGATCGACCACCGGGGAGCTGTTTTTT.

The rearrangement joins TRBV12-3 or TRBV12-4 to TRBJ2-1; D is perhaps TRBD1 or TRBD2 (7 bases each). The CDR3 extends over 15 amino acids. Trimming left V 3 bases short and J 4 bases short, with 13 bases between. CDR3 DNA: TGTGCCAGCAGTTTCGCAGGGGGGGGATACAATGAGCAGTTCTTC. This sequence encodes CASSFAGGGYNEQFF.

This sequence joins TRBV7-8 and TRBJ1-2; 10 bases agree with TRBD1. There are 16 residues in the CDR3. J was trimmed by 4 bases and V by 2 bases; bases with no gene match: 7. CDR1 SGHVS and CDR2 FQNEAQ come from the germline V gene. This CDR3 reads CASSLRGQGRLYGYTF. In nucleotides, the CDR3 is TGTGCCAGCAGCTTAAGGGGACAGGGGCGGCTCTATGGCTACACCTTC.